The source of this T cell receptor beta chain is a study of beta chain features in type 1 diabetes. Study-level points and caveats: Compared to healthy donors, patients appeared to have naive, central memory and Treg TCRB repertoires that were more alike. Type 1 diabetes patients had TCRB CDR3s that were shorter (moderately but significantly so) in all four CD4+ subsets.

Comment on this clone: Its antigen is currently unknown.

The whole isolated RNA underwent reverse transcription, so sequencing captured expressed TCRB transcripts. The repertoire was sequenced with immunoSEQ multiplex PCR; TCRdb's copy has only in-frame clones and lacks some. The data show 150,000 or so clones, approximately 9% seen once. This CDR3 has 15 residues. V shed 6 bases, J shed 0 bases, and the junction held 6 bases outside the gene matches. The germline V gene has CDR1 MNHEY and CDR2 SVGAGI. J is TRBJ1-1 and V is TRBV6-5; 8 bases map to TRBD1. The sequenced sample was central memory CD4+ T cells from blood. The source of this sequence is a woman aged 18-30 years with type 1 diabetes. The CDR3 DNA sequence: TGTGCCAGCAGCCGGGACAGGCATATGAACACTGAAGCTTTCTTT. Translating gives CASSRDRHMNTEAFF.